This T cell receptor beta chain was documented in a study of T cells in Graves' hyperthyroidism and ophthalmopathy. This clonotype was counted at least ten times. Antigen unknown. Study-wide results and caveats: Patients with ophthalmopathy were separated from those with stable hyperthyroidism by a 13 V-J model.

PBMCs were obtained from approximately 9.2 ml fresh peripheral blood. This CDR3 has 15 amino acids. V shed 6 bases and J shed 5 bases, with 20 bases lying between them. Germline V gene data show CDR1 as MNHEY and CDR2 as SVGEGT. The TCR beta CDR3 regions underwent amplification using RNA transcripts as the source. Primed by the HTBI set, a first-round RT-PCR was run on the TCR CDR3. Each CDR3 protein gets one entry after TCRdb re-called the multiplex PCR reads with MiXCR. The profile shows 500,000 to 750,000 distinct CDR3 sequences, 15% to 17% of them singletons. This TCR came from a woman in her twenties or thirties with Graves' hyperthyroidism. The sample was blood. This chain links TRBV6-2 or TRBV6-3 with TRBJ2-7; D possibly corresponds to TRBD2 (6 bases). The CDR3 DNA sequence: TGTGCCAGCAGATCCGGCGGGGTATCGGTCCACGAGCAGTACTTC. This gives the protein CASRSGGVSVHEQYF.